This entry lists 11 T cell receptor beta chains sequenced from one sample in a study of blood T cell repertoires in COVID-19. Data came from immunoSEQ multiplex PCR; TCRdb stores just in-frame clones and leaves some out. The sample shows 300,000 to 350,000 clones, 75% to 90% of them seen only once. Sequencing was done on a sample of PBMCs or T cells enriched from blood (not recorded which). The receptors shown here come from a young man who had recovered from COVID-19.

The gene calls are TRBV9 and TRBJ1-6; 9 nucleotides agree with TRBD1. CDR1 and CDR2 (germline): SGDLS, YYNGEE. The CDR3 consists of 16 residues. V was pared by 4 bases and J by 7 bases, with 9 bases of the junction left unmatched. The DNA of the CDR3 is TGTGCCAGCAGCCAATACGGGACAGGGCGAAATTCACCCCTCCACTTT. Protein: CASSQYGTGRNSPLHF.

The chain carries TRBV13 and TRBJ1-2, with TRBD1 as a possible D gene (5 bases). The CDR3 is 16 residues long. Trimming left V 0 bases short and J 0 bases short, with 11 bases between. Germline values: CDR1 PRHDT, CDR2 FYEKMQ (reference sequence). The DNA for the CDR3 is TGTGCCAGCAGCTTAGGCAGGGCACCGACTAACTATGGCTACACCTTC. This translates into CASSLGRAPTNYGYTF.

The chain combines TRBV19 with TRBJ1-1; D is unclear. This CDR3 region has 14 residues. V was pared by 7 bases and J by 4 bases, with 16 bases between. From germline, CDR1 is LNHDA and CDR2 SQIVND (reference sequence). The CDR3 bases are TGTGCCAGTAATGGAAGGCGGATGGGCACTGAAGCTTTCTTT. Protein: CASNGRRMGTEAFF.

The chain combines TRBV7-2 with TRBJ2-1; TRBD2 matches at 10 bases. Germline loops: CDR1 SGHTA, CDR2 FQGNSA. V was clipped by 1 base and J by 7 bases; unmatched bases: 4. The CDR3 sequence is 15 residues long. The CDR3 loop reads CASSLGTSGVNEQFF. The CDR3 DNA reads as TGTGCCAGCAGCTTAGGAACTAGCGGGGTTAATGAGCAGTTCTTC.

The chain combines TRBV10-1 with TRBJ1-1, with D possibly being TRBD1 (5 bases). CDR3 length equals 15 residues. Germline V gene lookup returns CDR1 WNHNN and CDR2 SYGVQD (reference sequence). With 2 bases removed from V and 4 bases from J, the gap between germline ends came to 14 bases. CDR3 region: CASSEDSLGPTEAFF. CDR3 DNA sequence: TGCGCCAGCAGTGAGGACAGTCTAGGGCCCACTGAAGCTTTCTTT.

The chain carries TRBV5-4 and TRBJ2-5; no clear D. CDR3 length equals 14 residues. From germline, CDR1 is SGHNT and CDR2 YYREEE (reference sequence). The ends were cut back, 0 bases at V and 0 bases at J, with 6 bases in the middle. CDR3: CASSLGSYQETQYF. In DNA form, the CDR3 reads TGTGCCAGCAGCTTGGGGAGTTACCAAGAGACCCAGTACTTC.

V usage is TRBV4-1 and J usage is TRBJ2-7, with a possible D match to TRBD2 (7 bases). Germline-derived CDR1 and CDR2 are MGHRA and YSYEKL. The germline V and J ends were trimmed by 0 bases and 2 bases, with 20 bases remaining between them. The CDR3 runs to 18 residues. Written as DNA, the CDR3 is TGCGCCAGCAGCCAAGAGAGCGGAGGGGGGGTACAGGCCTACGAGCAGTACTTC. The encoded protein is CASSQESGGGVQAYEQYF.

V usage is TRBV7-3 and J usage is TRBJ2-5; 7 bases line up with TRBD2. Losses at the gene ends were 5 bases for V and 1 base for J; bases not matched to a gene: 7. Germline assignment: CDR1 SGHTA and CDR2 FQGTGA. The CDR3 sequence is 15 residues long. The CDR3 loop reads CASSLNSGPQETQYF. In DNA, the CDR3 is TGTGCCAGCAGCCTCAATAGCGGGCCCCAAGAGACCCAGTACTTC.

J is TRBJ1-2 and V is TRBV4-1; the match to TRBD1 covers 8 bases. Germline CDR1 MGHRA, CDR2 YSYEKL. CDR3 size: 15 residues. V trimming: 0 bases; J trimming: 8 bases; junction bases outside the gene matches: 8. The DNA of the CDR3 is TGCGCCAGCAGCCAAGATTCTCAGGGGGCGCTCGGCTACACCTTC. This translates into CASSQDSQGALGYTF.

CDR3 DNA: TGTGCCAGCAGCGTTGGGAGTCGTAACACCGGGGAGCTGTTTTTT. Amino acids: CASSVGSRNTGELFF. The chain employs TRBV9 and TRBJ2-2; D possibly corresponds to TRBD2 (5 bases). The germline V and J ends were trimmed by 2 bases and 2 bases, with 10 bases remaining between them. This CDR3 contains 15 residues. CDR1 and CDR2 from the germline V gene are SGDLS and YYNGEE.

The chain is built from TRBV7-9 and TRBJ1-2, with TRBD1 as a possible D gene (6 bases). This CDR3 has 13 residues. The V end lost 3 bases, the J end lost 3 bases, and 8 bases lay between the germline ends. In germline, CDR1 is SEHNR, CDR2 FQNEAQ (reference sequence). In DNA form, the CDR3 reads TGTGCCAGCAGCTTTAGACAGGACTATGGCTACACCTTC. Translation gives CASSFRQDYGYTF.